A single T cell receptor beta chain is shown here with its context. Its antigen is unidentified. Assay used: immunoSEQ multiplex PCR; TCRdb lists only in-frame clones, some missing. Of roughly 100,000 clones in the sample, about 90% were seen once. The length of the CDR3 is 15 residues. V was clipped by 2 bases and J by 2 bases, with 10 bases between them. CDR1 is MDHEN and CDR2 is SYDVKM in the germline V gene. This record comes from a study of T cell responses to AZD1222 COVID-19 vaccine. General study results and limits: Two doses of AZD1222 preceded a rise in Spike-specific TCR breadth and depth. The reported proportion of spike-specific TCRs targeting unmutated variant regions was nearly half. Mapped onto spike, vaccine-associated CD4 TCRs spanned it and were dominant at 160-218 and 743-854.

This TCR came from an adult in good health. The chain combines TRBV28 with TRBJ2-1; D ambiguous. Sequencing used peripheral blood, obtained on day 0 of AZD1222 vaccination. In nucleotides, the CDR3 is TGTGCCAGCAGTTTAAAGGTCTTAACCTACAATGAGCAGTTCTTC. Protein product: CASSLKVLTYNEQFF.